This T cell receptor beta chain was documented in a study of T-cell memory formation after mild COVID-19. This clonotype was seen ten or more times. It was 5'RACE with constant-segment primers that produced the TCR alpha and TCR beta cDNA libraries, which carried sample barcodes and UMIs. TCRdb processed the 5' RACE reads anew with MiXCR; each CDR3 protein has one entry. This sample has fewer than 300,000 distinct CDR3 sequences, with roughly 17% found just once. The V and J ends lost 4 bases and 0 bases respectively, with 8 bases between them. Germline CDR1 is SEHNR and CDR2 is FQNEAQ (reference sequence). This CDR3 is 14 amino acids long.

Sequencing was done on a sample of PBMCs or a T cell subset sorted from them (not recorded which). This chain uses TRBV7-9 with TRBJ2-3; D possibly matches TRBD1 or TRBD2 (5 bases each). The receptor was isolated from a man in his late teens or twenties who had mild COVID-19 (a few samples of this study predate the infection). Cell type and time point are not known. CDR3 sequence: CASSWDLSTDTQYF. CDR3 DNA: TGTGCCAGCAGCTGGGACCTAAGCACAGATACGCAGTATTTT. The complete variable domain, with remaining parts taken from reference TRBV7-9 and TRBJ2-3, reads DTGVSQNPRHKITKRGQNVTFRCDPISEHNRLYWYRQTLGQGPEFLTYFQNEAQLEKSRLLSDRFSAERPKGSFSTLEIQRTEQGDSAMYLCASSWDLSTDTQYFGPGTRLTVL.